The next 3 T cell receptor beta chains were all read from a single sample in a study of T cell repertoires in cytomegalovirus infection. In TCRdb, the reads were re-called with MiXCR into one record per CDR3 protein. The table lists about 360,000 distinct CDR3 sequences, less than 20% of them singletons. Material: PBMCs. These TCRs come from a human donor in good health (CMV status not recorded). Some clones in this sample may be carry-over from other donors' samples.

J is TRBJ2-5 and V is TRBV4-2; D gene unclear. Trimming took 4 bases from V and 3 from J, leaving 18 bases between them. Germline V CDR1 and CDR2: LGHNA, YNFKEQ. This CDR3 contains 16 residues. CDR3 sequence: CASSRLQGPMEETQYF. Here the CDR3 DNA reads TGTGCCAGCAGCCGGCTACAAGGACCCATGGAAGAGACCCAGTACTTC.

A note on this clonotype: Its ends do not fully match the called genes, so a read error is possible. The V call is TRBV7-2, the J call TRBJ1-3, with D possibly TRBD1 on 6 matching bases. This CDR3 comprises 15 residues. Germline V gives CDR1 SGHTA, CDR2 FQGNSA. The CDR3 is CASSLEDSGRDTIDF. The DNA for the CDR3 is TGTGCCAGCAGCTTAGAGGACAGTGGGCGGGACACCATAGATTTT.

In regard to this clonotype: A much larger clone is a single base away; this may be a read error. The chain has TRBV10-2 and TRBJ2-1; weak D call: TRBD2 (5 bases). Germline V gene data show CDR1 as WSHSY and CDR2 as SAAADI. CDR3 length: 16 residues. CDR3 bases: TGCGACAGCACCCTCGTGGACGGGAAAAGGTACAATGAGCAGTTCTTC. Its translation is CDSTLVDGKRYNEQFF.